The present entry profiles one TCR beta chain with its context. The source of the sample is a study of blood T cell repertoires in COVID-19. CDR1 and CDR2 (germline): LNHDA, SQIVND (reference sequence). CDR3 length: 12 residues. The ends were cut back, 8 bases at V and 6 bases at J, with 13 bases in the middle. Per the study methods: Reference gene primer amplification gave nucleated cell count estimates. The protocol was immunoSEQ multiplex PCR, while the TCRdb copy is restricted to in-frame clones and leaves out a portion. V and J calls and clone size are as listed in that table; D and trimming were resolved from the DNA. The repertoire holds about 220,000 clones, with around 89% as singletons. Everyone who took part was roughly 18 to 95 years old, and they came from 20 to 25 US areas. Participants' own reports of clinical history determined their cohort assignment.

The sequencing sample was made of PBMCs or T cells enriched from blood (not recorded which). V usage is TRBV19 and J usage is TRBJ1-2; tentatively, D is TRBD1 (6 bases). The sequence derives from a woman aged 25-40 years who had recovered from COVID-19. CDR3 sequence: CASGQLLDGYTF. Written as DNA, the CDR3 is TGTGCCAGTGGACAGCTTCTTGATGGCTACACCTTC.